This TCR beta chain is from a study of blood T cell repertoires in COVID-19. About the research overall: COVID-19 samples, acute and convalescent, were from the United States, Italy and Spain. PBMCs, B-cell-depleted T cells, or T cells provided the cDNA or gDNA that made up the material.

The junction had 6 bases not matched to a gene; V was cut back by 5 bases and J by 4 bases. Per the germline V gene, CDR1 is MRHNA and CDR2 is SNTAGT. CDR3 length: 14 residues. Original processing methods: Estimation of nucleated cell counts relied on the amplification of reference gene primers. Data came from immunoSEQ multiplex PCR; TCRdb stores just in-frame clones and leaves some out. That table gives V, J and clone size, and the DNA gave D and trimming. There are about 220,000 clones in the sample; approximately 80% occur only once, and approximately 4.5% lies in the top ten. This chain connects TRBV6-4 to TRBJ2-5; TRBD2 matches 8 bases. What was sequenced was peripheral blood. The clonotype originates from a woman aged 65 to 85 with acute or convalescent COVID-19. DNA of the CDR3: TGTGCCAGCAGTCCGGGACTAGGACGAGAGACCCAGTACTTC. As protein: CASSPGLGRETQYF.